The 10 T cell receptor beta chains presented below share a single source sample, sequenced in a study of T cells in Graves' hyperthyroidism and ophthalmopathy. RNA transcripts yielded amplified TCR beta CDR3 regions. TCR CDR3 underwent first-round RT-PCR with the HTBI primer set. MiXCR was run by TCRdb on the multiplex PCR reads, yielding one entry per CDR3 protein. There are hundreds of thousands of distinct CDR3 sequences in the sample; roughly 15% occur only once, and approximately 10% lies in the top ten. Source material: blood. Receptors were obtained from a woman under 30 with Graves' hyperthyroidism.

In its sample, this clonotype was seen many times. This chain joins TRBV30 and TRBJ2-7, with 13 bases lining up with TRBD2. This CDR3 region has 18 residues. Germline CDR1 GTSNPN, CDR2 SVGIG (reference sequence). V was pared by 1 base and J by 2 bases, with 11 bases of the junction left unmatched. CDR3: CAWSDDPTSGRAPYEQYF. In nucleotides, the CDR3 is TGTGCCTGGAGTGACGACCCAACTAGCGGGAGGGCCCCCTACGAGCAGTACTTC. Supplemented by reference TRBV30 and TRBJ2-7, the full variable domain reads SQTIHQWPATLVQPVGSPLSLECTVEGTSNPNLYWYRQAAGRGLQLLFYSVGIGQISSEVPQNLSASRPQDRQFILSSKKLLLSDSGFYLCAWSDDPTSGRAPYEQYFGPGTRLTVT.

V usage is TRBV12-3 or TRBV12-4 and J usage is TRBJ1-3; maybe TRBD1 (5 bases). V was clipped by 6 bases and J by 2 bases, with 11 bases between them. The CDR3 length is 14 residues. The CDR3 DNA reads TGTGCCAGCAGGCTCGGAGGGGCTGGAAACACCATATATTTT. Amino acid sequence: CASRLGGAGNTIYF.

This clonotype was seen more than once but under ten times. The J gene is TRBJ2-5, the V gene TRBV20-1, with D perhaps TRBD2 (7 bases). V lost 2 bases and J 4 bases, leaving 17 bases between the germline ends. Germline CDR1 DFQATT, CDR2 SNEGSKA (reference sequence). CDR3 length: 15 residues. For the CDR3, the DNA is TGCAGTGCTAGAATCCCCAGGAGGGGGGGAGAGACCCAGTACTTC. As protein: CSARIPRRGGETQYF.

This clonotype was counted ten times or more. V usage is TRBV11-1 and J usage is TRBJ1-3; D is ambiguous. The CDR3 consists of 14 residues. Germline CDR1 and CDR2: SGHAT and FQDESV (reference sequence). The V end was cut by 2 bases, the J end by 0 bases, with 5 bases between. The CDR3 nucleotides read TGTGCCAGCAGCTTACTGAACTCTGGAAACACCATATATTTT. This gives the protein CASSLLNSGNTIYF.

This clonotype has at least ten counts. The chain carries TRBV30 and TRBJ2-1; D is ambiguous. Between the trimmed V and J ends, which lost 1 base and 6 bases, there was a span of 13 bases. CDR1 and CDR2 (germline): GTSNPN, SVGIG (reference sequence). The CDR3 has 14 amino acids. As DNA, the CDR3 is TGTGCCTGGAGTGGAGGTCTCGGAATCAATGAGCAGTTCTTC. Translating it yields CAWSGGLGINEQFF.

This clonotype was seen at least ten times. The chain carries TRBV7-9 and TRBJ1-1; no clear D. The CDR3 has 14 residues. Germline CDR1 is SEHNR and CDR2 is FQNEAQ (reference sequence). V was cut by 1 base and J by 5 bases, with 11 bases left in between. This CDR3 reads CASSLDSAMTEAFF. CDR3 nucleotides: TGTGCCAGCAGCTTAGATTCGGCGATGACTGAAGCTTTCTTT.

V gene TRBV27 combines with J gene TRBJ2-1; 7 positions agree with TRBD2. Germline V gene data show CDR1 as MNHEY and CDR2 as SMNVEV (reference sequence). The CDR3 runs to 16 residues. The J segment lost 6 bases and the V segment lost 1 base, leaving 9 bases of the junction unmatched. CDR3 sequence reads: CASSLYPGRMGNEQFF. The CDR3 coding sequence is TGTGCCAGCAGTTTATACCCCGGGAGGATGGGCAATGAGCAGTTCTTC.

This clonotype was recorded at least ten times. The chain joins TRBV28 to TRBJ1-2; D is perhaps TRBD1 (5 bases). The CDR3 runs 14 residues. Trimming pared 3 bases from V and 7 bases from J, leaving 15 bases between. The germline gives CDR1 MDHEN, CDR2 SYDVKM. Here the CDR3 reads CASSFPGTLRGYTF. The CDR3 bases are TGTGCCAGCAGTTTCCCCGGGACCCTTCGTGGCTACACCTTC.

This clonotype has at least ten counts. This sequence joins TRBV6-1 and TRBJ2-1, with no clear D. V gave up 1 base and J gave up 6 bases, with 7 bases separating them. This CDR3 region has 13 residues. Germline V CDR1 and CDR2: MNHNS, SASEGT. Here the CDR3 reads CASSEVPVNEQFF. CDR3 nucleotides: TGTGCCAGCAGTGAAGTCCCAGTCAATGAGCAGTTCTTC.

The chain couples TRBV6-1 to TRBJ2-1, with 12 bases matching TRBD2. The CDR3 is 20 residues long. The germline CDR1 and CDR2 sequences are MNHNS and SASEGT. The J segment lost 0 bases and the V segment lost 7 bases, leaving 16 bases of the junction unmatched. The CDR3 sequence: CASNPGPGLAGSSSYNEQFF. The CDR3 coding sequence is TGTGCCAGCAACCCTGGACCGGGACTAGCGGGTTCTAGCTCCTACAATGAGCAGTTCTTC.